This T cell receptor beta chain was recovered during a study of graft-versus-host responses after intestinal transplantation. For the study at large: All recipients were transplanted with multivisceral, liver-intestinal, or isolated intestinal grafts. The recipients all started with anti-thymocyte globulin induction and then took tacrolimus and steroids for 3 to 4 years. General study points: Early declines in HvG clones that occurred post-transplant were associated with peak circulating GvH clone levels. Recipient marrow harbored GvH clones, some of which surfaced first in ileum or blood.

This table comes from immunoSEQ multiplex PCR, and its TCRdb copy is limited to in-frame clones, with some not included. The sample records 10,000 to 15,000 clones, around 30% being singletons. The CDR3 sequence is 15 residues long. CDR1 is SGDLS and CDR2 is YYNGEE in the germline V gene. V trimming: 2 bases; J trimming: 1 base; junction bases outside the gene matches: 2. Comment on this clone: Other nucleotide sequences in the sample specify the same CDR3.

Investigators plated approximately 200,000 CFSE-labeled responder cells together with approximately 200,000 irradiated stimulator cells labeled with violet dye. Sample: alloreactive CD8+ T cells from a mixed lymphocyte reaction culture, taken before intestinal transplant. Subset: CFSE-low proliferating T cells sorted from roughly six-day pre-transplant mixed lymphocyte reaction (GvH or HvG direction). The chain combines TRBV9 with TRBJ2-1, with 8 nucleotides matching TRBD2. The sequence was collected from a human patient who received an intestinal transplant. CDR3 loop: CASSVSGVSYNEQFF. In DNA, the CDR3 is TGTGCCAGCAGCGTTAGCGGGGTTTCCTACAATGAGCAGTTCTTC.